This T cell receptor beta chain was found in a study of T cells in Graves' hyperthyroidism and ophthalmopathy (dated 2019 in TCRdb). Looking at the study overall: Peripheral blood was sampled at the time of initial diagnosis, prior to any treatment. TCR V-J signatures able to tell the groups apart were searched for in a discovery cohort of some 97 patients, of whom over 40 had Graves' ophthalmopathy and roughly 59 had stable Graves' hyperthyroidism. Whether ophthalmopathy could be predicted prospectively was tested in an independent validation cohort made up of roughly 20 hyperthyroidism patients plus 17 patients who later progressed to ophthalmopathy. For training and testing, the 80 to 100 patients in the discovery cohort were randomly divided in a 7:3 ratio. The study also compared thyroid tissue and blood T-cell repertoires from about 6 Graves' hyperthyroidism patients. Once sampling was done, hyperthyroidism patients were given methimazole at a starting dose of 30 mg daily, whereas ophthalmopathy patients were given high-dose intravenous methylprednisolone. TCR Vbeta CDR3 sequencing of 130 to 150 peripheral blood samples (approximately 44 ophthalmopathy, 70 to 85 hyperthyroidism and roughly 17 progressor patients) is reported in the paper. Overall study outcomes, separate from this receptor: During validation, the model predicted progression to ophthalmopathy a median of approximately 6 months ahead of onset, with almost 71% sensitivity and roughly 75% specificity. Blood samples also contained most of the expanded thyroid clonotypes (frequency above 0.001), which suggests that blood repertoires may reflect thyroid immune responses. Sample size was not statistically predetermined, and investigators were not blinded to group allocation. A 13 V-J signature model separated ophthalmopathy from stable hyperthyroidism, with about 88% sensitivity and roughly 82% specificity in cross-validation and 80%/75% in testing.

The junction carries 15 bases between V and J, which are trimmed by 6 bases and 1 base respectively. Looking up the germline V gene yields CDR1 KGHDR and CDR2 SFDVKD. The CDR3 starts with the cysteine, ends with the phenylalanine, and has 16 residues. The retained sequence is limited to the CDR3, 48 bases, with the frame set at the first base. Stable Graves' hyperthyroidism was defined as no progression to ophthalmopathy during 18 months of follow-up. Hyperthyroidism patients were newly diagnosed, with disease duration under 2 months, and aged 18 to 65 years. Patients with uncontrolled infections, other autoimmune diseases, pregnancy or lactation were excluded. Clinical symptoms, serum thyroxine and TRAb, thyroid ultrasound, and orbital computed tomography formed the basis for the diagnoses. Ficoll-Paque density gradient centrifugation was used to isolate PBMCs from approximately 10 ml of fresh peripheral blood. Total RNA was extracted using Trizol reagent, and RNA quality was assessed on an Agilent 2100 Bioanalyzer.

There are many counts of this clonotype. Its recognized antigen is unknown. No quality values exist for individual bases; no much larger clone is one base distant. The TCR beta CDR3 regions were amplified from the RNA transcripts. The TCR CDR3 was subjected to a first round of RT-PCR using the HTBI primer set and the Qiagen OneStep RT-PCR kit. The libraries were constructed in a second round of multiplex PCR and then size-selected and purified. Libraries were sequenced paired-end with 100 bp reads on an Illumina HiSeq2000. The original pipeline was this. SOAPnuke was used to process the raw data, with reads discarded if the reads contained adapters or uncalled bases, had a mean Phred below 15, or lacked an exact constant-primer or identifier match. COPE v1.2.5 was used to merge the high-quality paired reads, and each unique nucleotide sequence was defined as a clonotype. MiTCR v1.1 was used to align the clonotypes against IMGT TRBV, TRBD and TRBJ reference segments. Analysis was restricted to V-J combinations with a frequency above 0.0001, which covered just over 98% of repertoires. The TCS score was defined as F50 (clonal expansion) divided by E x V (chaos), with BLOSUM62-based TCRdist calculated between CDR3 peptides within each V-J. Welch's t-statistics and random forest reduced 514 V-J features to about 13, which were used in a naive Bayes classifier (R e1071). Through fastp at Q25 and MiXCR, TCRdb rebuilt clones from the public reads, retaining in-frame beta chains. Every CDR3 protein is listed once, alongside the most common genes and DNA of its rows. The V and J calls were not made by the authors but by TCRdb's processing. The table for this sample lists around 350,000 distinct CDR3 sequences; over 10% of them were counted only once. About 9.1% of the sample is in the top ten clones.

The sequence was collected from a woman younger than 35 with Graves' hyperthyroidism. The chain uses TRBV24-1 and TRBJ2-1, and possibly TRBD1, on 6 matching bases. The sequencing input was blood. The bases are TGTGCCACCAGTCGACAGGTAGAGGGTTCCTACAATGAGCAGTTCTTC. Its amino acids are CATSRQVEGSYNEQFF.